Listed below are T cell receptor beta chains from one sample, sequenced in a study of shared clonotypes between healthy human individuals. Only in-frame clones appear in the TCRdb table, and some are missing; sequencing was by immunoSEQ multiplex PCR. The repertoire has millions of clones, 85% to 95% of them found once; the top ten carry 0.9% to 1.3%. Sequencing input: naive CD8+ T cells sorted from blood. Every receptor here comes from a man younger than 35 in good health. The CDR3 runs from the conserved cysteine through the conserved F or W. The D gene is left open where the match is weak. Clone size is stated in some rows and not others, as once, few, many or a class when expanded.

j_call	clone_size	v_call	d_call	cdr3_aa	cdr3_nt
TRBJ2-2	NA	TRBV28	NA	CASSLWADTGELFF	TGTGCCAGCAGTTTATGGGCAGACACCGGGGAGCTGTTTTTT
TRBJ1-4	NA	TRBV29-1	NA	CSVSTGNDEKLFF	TGCAGCGTATCAACAGGGAACGATGAAAAACTGTTTTTT
TRBJ2-5	NA	TRBV4-1	NA	CASSLHTGTGETQYF	TGCGCCAGCAGCCTACATACTGGGACCGGGGAGACCCAGTACTTC
TRBJ2-1	once	TRBV9	TRBD2	CASSVNAGGPNEQFF	TGTGCCAGCAGCGTAAACGCGGGAGGGCCAAATGAGCAGTTCTTC
TRBJ2-7	NA	TRBV30	NA	CAWRVSGDPTYEQYF	TGTGCCTGGAGAGTCTCGGGGGACCCGACCTACGAGCAGTACTTC
TRBJ2-7	NA	TRBV28	TRBD1	CASSLTGGAPYEQYF	TGTGCCAGCAGTTTAACAGGGGGTGCCCCCTACGAGCAGTACTTC
TRBJ2-7	once	TRBV7-9	NA	CASSLPTSYEQYF	TGTGCCAGCAGCTTACCCACTAGCTACGAGCAGTACTTC
TRBJ2-6	NA	TRBV4-3	NA	CASSQDRTGANVLTF	TGCGCCAGCAGCCAAGACAGAACTGGGGCCAACGTCCTGACTTTC
TRBJ2-7	NA	TRBV19	TRBD1	CASTPGGGEQYF	TGTGCCAGTACCCCAGGGGGCGGCGAGCAGTACTTC
TRBJ2-1	NA	TRBV5-1	NA	CASSLGGFPSYNEQFF	TGCGCCAGCAGCTTGGGTGGGTTTCCTTCCTACAATGAGCAGTTCTTC
TRBJ2-5	NA	TRBV30	TRBD1	CAWSVQGEETQYF	TGTGCCTGGAGTGTACAGGGGGAAGAGACCCAGTACTTC
TRBJ2-5	NA	TRBV28	TRBD1	CASIPSGQGLETQYF	TGTGCCAGCATTCCTAGTGGACAGGGTCTGGAGACCCAGTACTTC
TRBJ2-7	NA	TRBV6-5	TRBD2	CASSYGVAGVYEQYF	TGTGCCAGCAGTTACGGGGTAGCGGGAGTCTACGAGCAGTACTTC
TRBJ2-7	once	TRBV7-2	NA	CASSSTAGPYEQYF	TGTGCCAGCAGCTCTACAGCGGGCCCCTACGAGCAGTACTTC
TRBJ2-1	NA	TRBV12-5	NA	CASGLSLGGGFFEQFF	TGTGCTAGTGGTTTGTCACTGGGGGGGGGCTTCTTCGAGCAGTTCTTC
TRBJ1-1	NA	TRBV2	NA	CAGTRPGGEAFF	TGTGCCGGTACACGGCCTGGTGGTGAAGCTTTCTTT
TRBJ2-2	NA	TRBV7-6	NA	CASSLWEGAAAGELFF	TGTGCCAGCAGCTTATGGGAGGGGGCTGCGGCCGGGGAGCTGTTTTTT
TRBJ2-3	once	TRBV7-2	TRBD1	CASSPTGGQGVADTQYF	TGTGCCAGCAGCCCCACCGGGGGACAGGGGGTAGCAGATACGCAGTATTTT